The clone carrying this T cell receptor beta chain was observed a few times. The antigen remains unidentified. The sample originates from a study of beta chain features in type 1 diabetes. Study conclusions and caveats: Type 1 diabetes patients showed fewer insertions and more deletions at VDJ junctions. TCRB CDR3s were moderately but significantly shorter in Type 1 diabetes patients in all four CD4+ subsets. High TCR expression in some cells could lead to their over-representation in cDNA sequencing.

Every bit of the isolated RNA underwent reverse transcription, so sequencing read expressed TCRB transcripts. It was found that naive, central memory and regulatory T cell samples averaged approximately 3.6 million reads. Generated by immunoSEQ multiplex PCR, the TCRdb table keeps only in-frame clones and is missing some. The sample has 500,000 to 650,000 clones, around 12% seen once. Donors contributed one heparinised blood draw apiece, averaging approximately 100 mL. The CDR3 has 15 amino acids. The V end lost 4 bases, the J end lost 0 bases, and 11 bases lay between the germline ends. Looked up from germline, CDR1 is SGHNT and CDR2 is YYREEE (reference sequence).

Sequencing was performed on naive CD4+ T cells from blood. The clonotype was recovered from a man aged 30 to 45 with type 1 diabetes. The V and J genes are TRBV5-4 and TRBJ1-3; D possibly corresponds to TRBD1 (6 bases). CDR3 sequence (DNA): TGTGCCAGCAGCCGAGCGGACAGCTCTGGAAACACCATATATTTT. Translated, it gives CASSRADSSGNTIYF.